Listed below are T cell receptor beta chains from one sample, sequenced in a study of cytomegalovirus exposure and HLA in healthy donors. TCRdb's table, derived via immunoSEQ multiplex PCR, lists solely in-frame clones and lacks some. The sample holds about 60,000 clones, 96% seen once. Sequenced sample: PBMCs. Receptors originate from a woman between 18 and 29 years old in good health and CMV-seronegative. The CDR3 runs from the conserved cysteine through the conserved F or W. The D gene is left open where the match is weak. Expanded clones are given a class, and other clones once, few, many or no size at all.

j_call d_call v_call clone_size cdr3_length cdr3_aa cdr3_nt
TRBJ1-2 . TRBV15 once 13 CATSRDPFRVYTF TGTGCCACCAGCAGAGACCCCTTCAGGGTCTACACCTTC
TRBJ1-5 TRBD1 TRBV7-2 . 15 CASSLGQGAGQPQHF TGTGCCAGCAGCTTAGGGCAGGGGGCTGGGCAGCCCCAGCATTTT
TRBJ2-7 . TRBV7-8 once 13 CASSPPGATPAYF TGTGCCAGCAGCCCCCCGGGAGCCACTCCGGCGTACTTC
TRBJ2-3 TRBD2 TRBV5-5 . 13 CASSLVGEGTQYF TGTGCCAGCAGCTTGGTAGGGGAGGGTACGCAGTATTTT
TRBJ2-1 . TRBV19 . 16 CASSPPGRGPHNEQFF TGTGCCAGTAGTCCCCCGGGGCGGGGGCCGCACAATGAGCAGTTCTTC
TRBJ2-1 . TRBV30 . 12 CAWSPPGEVPFF TGTGCCTGGAGTCCACCTGGGGAGGTCCCGTTCTTC
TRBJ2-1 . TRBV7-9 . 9 CASAAGQFF TGTGCCAGCGCCGCGGGGCAGTTCTTC
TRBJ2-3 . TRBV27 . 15 CASSFGGPRTDTQYF TGTGCCAGCAGTTTCGGGGGGCCGCGCACAGATACGCAGTATTTT
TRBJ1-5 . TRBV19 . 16 CASSRGGRASNQPQHF TGTGCCAGTAGTAGGGGGGGAAGGGCGAGCAATCAGCCCCAGCATTTT
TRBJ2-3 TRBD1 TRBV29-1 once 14 CSVATGGGTDTQYF TGCAGCGTTGCGACAGGGGGGGGCACAGATACGCAGTATTTT
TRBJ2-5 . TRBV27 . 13 CASSPWSGETQYF TGTGCCAGCAGCCCCTGGTCAGGGGAGACCCAGTACTTC
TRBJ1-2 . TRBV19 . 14 CASRPQGTPGGYTF TGTGCCAGTAGGCCACAGGGTACTCCTGGAGGCTACACCTTC
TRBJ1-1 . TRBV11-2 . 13 CASSLARSTEAFF TGTGCCAGCAGCTTAGCTCGGAGCACTGAAGCTTTCTTT
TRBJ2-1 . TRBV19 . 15 CASSFGAQRVNEQFF TGTGCCAGTAGTTTTGGTGCACAGCGGGTCAATGAGCAGTTCTTC
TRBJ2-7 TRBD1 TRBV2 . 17 CASSEAGVGQSSYEQYF TGTGCCAGCAGTGAAGCGGGTGTGGGACAGAGCTCCTACGAGCAGTACTTC
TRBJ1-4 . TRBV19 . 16 CASSGGRARPHEKLFF TGTGCCAGTAGTGGGGGCAGGGCCCGACCGCATGAAAAACTGTTTTTT
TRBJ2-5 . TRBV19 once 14 CASSRRDWKETQYF TGTGCCAGTAGTCGCCGGGACTGGAAGGAGACCCAGTACTTC
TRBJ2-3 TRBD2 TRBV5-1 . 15 CASAWAGGARDTQYF TGCGCCAGCGCTTGGGCGGGGGGGGCACGAGATACGCAGTATTTT
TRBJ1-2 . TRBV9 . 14 CASSPLAANYGYTF TGTGCCAGCAGCCCTTTGGCTGCTAACTATGGCTACACCTTC
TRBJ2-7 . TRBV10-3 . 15 CAISPDSPGGTRQYF TGTGCCATCAGTCCGGACAGTCCTGGTGGTACGCGGCAGTACTTC
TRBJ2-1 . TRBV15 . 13 CATSHRGVGEQFF TGTGCCACCAGCCACCGGGGAGTTGGGGAGCAGTTCTTC
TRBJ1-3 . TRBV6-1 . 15 CASSEARRSTNTIYF TGTGCCAGCAGTGAAGCGCGTCGCTCCACAAACACCATATATTTT
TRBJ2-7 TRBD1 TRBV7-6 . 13 CGSSPLTGGEQYF TGTGGCAGCAGCCCACTGACAGGGGGTGAGCAGTACTTC
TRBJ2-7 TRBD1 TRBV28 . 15 CASSSGQGAPYEQYF TGTGCCAGCAGTTCCGGACAGGGGGCCCCCTACGAGCAGTACTTC
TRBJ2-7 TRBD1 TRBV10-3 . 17 CAISDPGTGYSSYEQYF TGTGCCATCAGTGACCCCGGGACAGGGTATAGCTCCTACGAGCAGTACTTC
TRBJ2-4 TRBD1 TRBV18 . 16 CASSPPGQGAKNIQYF TGTGCCAGCTCACCACCCGGACAGGGGGCCAAAAACATTCAGTACTTC
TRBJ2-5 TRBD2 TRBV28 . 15 CASSALAGGVETQYF TGTGCCAGCAGTGCCTTAGCGGGAGGGGTTGAGACCCAGTACTTC
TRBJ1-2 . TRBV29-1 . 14 CSVGGSGDNYGYTF TGCAGCGTGGGGGGTTCGGGGGATAACTATGGCTACACCTTC
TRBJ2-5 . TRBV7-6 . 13 CASSPGTKETQYF TGTGCCAGCAGCCCCGGGACAAAAGAGACCCAGTACTTC
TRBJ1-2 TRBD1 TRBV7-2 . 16 CASSQNDRGQDGGYTF TGTGCCAGCAGCCAGAACGACAGGGGGCAAGATGGCGGCTACACCTTC
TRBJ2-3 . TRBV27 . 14 CASRLQGLPDTQYF TGTGCCAGCCGCCTCCAGGGTCTGCCAGATACGCAGTATTTT
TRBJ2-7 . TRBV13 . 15 CASSLGGDWHYEQYF TGTGCCAGCAGCTTGGGCGGGGACTGGCACTACGAGCAGTACTTC
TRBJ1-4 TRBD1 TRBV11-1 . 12 CASSLGGTAWFF TGTGCCAGCAGCCTAGGGGGGACAGCCTGGTTTTTT
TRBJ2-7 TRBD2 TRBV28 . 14 CASIRLAGAYEQYF TGTGCCAGCATAAGGCTGGCGGGGGCCTACGAGCAGTACTTC
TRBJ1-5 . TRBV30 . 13 CAWSVGGNQPQHF TGTGCCTGGAGTGTAGGGGGCAATCAGCCCCAGCATTTT
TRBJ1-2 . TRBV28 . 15 CASSITSGDNYGYTF TGTGCCAGCAGCATTACTTCAGGGGATAACTATGGCTACACCTTC
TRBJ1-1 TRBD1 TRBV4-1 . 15 CASSQPTGGNTEAFF TGCGCCAGCAGCCAACCAACAGGGGGAAACACTGAAGCTTTCTTT
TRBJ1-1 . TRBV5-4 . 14 CASSLDGSNTEAFF TGTGCCAGCAGCTTGGACGGGAGTAACACTGAAGCTTTCTTT
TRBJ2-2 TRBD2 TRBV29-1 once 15 CSVEGTSGRTGELFF TGCAGCGTTGAGGGGACTAGCGGGCGAACCGGGGAGCTGTTTTTT
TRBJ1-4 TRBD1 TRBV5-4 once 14 CASSPTGGGEKLFF TGTGCCAGCAGCCCCACAGGGGGCGGTGAAAAACTGTTTTTT
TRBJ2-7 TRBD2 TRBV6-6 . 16 CATTVIAGGPPYEQYF TGTGCCACCACCGTCATAGCGGGAGGGCCCCCCTACGAGCAGTACTTC
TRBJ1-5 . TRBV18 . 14 CASSPRGDPGPQHF TGTGCCAGCTCACCTCGGGGGGACCCAGGGCCCCAGCATTTT
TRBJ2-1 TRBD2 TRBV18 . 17 CASSPPGLAGSYNEQFF TGTGCCAGCTCACCCCCGGGGCTAGCGGGCTCCTACAATGAGCAGTTCTTC
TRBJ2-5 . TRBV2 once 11 CASRGVETQYF TGTGCCAGCAGAGGGGTTGAGACCCAGTACTTC
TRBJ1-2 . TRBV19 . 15 CASSIGRERDYGYTF TGTGCCAGTAGTATAGGACGGGAACGGGACTATGGCTACACCTTC
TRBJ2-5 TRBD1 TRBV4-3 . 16 CASSQNRDRGLGTQYF TGCGCCAGCAGCCAAAACCGGGACAGGGGGCTTGGGACCCAGTACTTC
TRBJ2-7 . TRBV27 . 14 CASSPDRISYEQYF TGTGCCAGCAGCCCGGACAGAATCTCCTACGAGCAGTACTTC
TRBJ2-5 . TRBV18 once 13 CASSHDSQETQYF TGTGCCAGCTCACACGACAGCCAAGAGACCCAGTACTTC
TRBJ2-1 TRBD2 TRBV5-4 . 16 CASSLASSGSKNEQFF TGTGCCAGCAGCTTGGCGTCTAGCGGGAGTAAAAATGAGCAGTTCTTC
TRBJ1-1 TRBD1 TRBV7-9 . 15 CASSLGTGLNTEAFF TGTGCCAGCAGCTTAGGGACAGGGTTGAACACTGAAGCTTTCTTT
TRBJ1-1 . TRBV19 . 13 CASAGDGHTEAFF TGTGCCAGTGCGGGGGACGGGCACACTGAAGCTTTCTTT
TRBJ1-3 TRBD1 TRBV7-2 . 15 CASSYRQGPGNTIYF TGTGCCAGCAGCTACCGACAGGGACCTGGAAACACCATATATTTT
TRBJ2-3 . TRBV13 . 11 CASSQSDTQYF TGTGCCAGCAGTCAGTCAGATACGCAGTATTTT
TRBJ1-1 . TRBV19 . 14 CASSTINRNTEAFF TGTGCCAGTAGTACCATAAATAGGAACACTGAAGCTTTCTTT
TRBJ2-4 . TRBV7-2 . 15 CASSPRGAEVGIQYF TGTGCCAGCAGCCCGCGCGGGGCTGAAGTCGGCATTCAGTACTTC